The TCR beta chain described here comes from a study of blood T cell repertoires in COVID-19. Source study methods: Amplified reference gene primers provided the basis for estimating nucleated cell counts. The repertoire was sequenced with immunoSEQ multiplex PCR; TCRdb's copy has only in-frame clones and lacks some. V, J and clone size derive from that table, while D and trimming were established from the DNA sequence. The table has about 100,000 clones, less than 90% seen once. Trimming took off 0 bases at V and 11 bases at J, with 12 bases between the two ends. The CDR3 has 13 residues. CDR1 and CDR2 from the germline V gene are SGHNT and YYREEE (reference sequence).

The clonotype comes from a man older than 75 with acute or convalescent COVID-19. The sample taken for sequencing was peripheral blood. This rearrangement joins TRBV5-4 to TRBJ1-5, with D unclear. CDR3 sequence: CASSLAGAEAQHF. The CDR3 bases are TGTGCCAGCAGCTTGGCCGGAGCAGAAGCCCAGCATTTT.